This TCR beta chain was captured by sequencing in a study of Graves' ophthalmopathy and Graves' hyperthyroidism. Whole-study findings and limits: Both an approximately 68% sensitivity and an approximately 77% specificity characterized the model's predictions of ophthalmopathy progression.

This clonotype has at least ten counts. Its antigen is unknown. Germline V gene sequence: CDR1 SGHAT, CDR2 FQNNGV. The CDR3 extends over 13 amino acids. V was shortened by 5 bases and J by 2 bases, with 6 bases between the two germline ends. For repertoire sequencing, the TCR beta CDR3 regions were amplified from RNA transcripts. HTBI primers served in a first-round RT-PCR, which a second-round multiplex PCR followed. TCRdb fed the multiplex PCR reads into MiXCR, producing one record per CDR3 protein. The sample carries roughly 400,000 distinct CDR3 sequences, 15% recorded once. The V and J genes are TRBV11-2 and TRBJ2-2; D remains unclear. The TCR originated in a woman between 18 and 29 years old with stable Graves' hyperthyroidism. Sequencing was performed on peripheral blood. CDR3 DNA sequence: TGTGCCAGCAGCCTAGTTAACACCGGGGAGCTGTTTTTT. The encoded protein is CASSLVNTGELFF.